The clone carrying this T cell receptor (beta chain) is categorized as medium-sized. Its antigen is not known. The sorted Tregs were CD4+CD25+CD127-/low cells. Constant-region reverse primers amplified full-length variable regions, followed by semi-nested Nested Universal Primer A PCR. TCRdb re-called the 5' RACE reads through MiXCR, storing one row per CDR3 protein. The top ten hold approximately 2% of the sample, which has tens of thousands of distinct CDR3 sequences, 26% seen once. Points from the study as a whole: Tumor memory CD4+ T cell TCR gene usage clustered with blood and lymph node memory CD4+ cells and lymph node naive CD4+ cells.

Trimming cost V 6 bases and J 3 bases, with 18 bases left between them. Per germline, CDR1 MNHEY and CDR2 SMNVEV (reference sequence). The CDR3 totals 16 residues. The source of this sequence is a female donor with breast cancer. Sequencing input: tumor-infiltrating Tregs sorted from the breast tumor. V usage is TRBV27 and J usage is TRBJ2-1, with D perhaps given as TRBD1 or TRBD2 (5 bases each). The CDR3 here is CASRRTGTPVYNEQFF. The CDR3 DNA reads as TGTGCCAGCAGGAGGACCGGGACGCCCGTCTACAATGAGCAGTTCTTC.